This T cell receptor (beta chain) was retrieved from a study of blood T cell repertoires in COVID-19. Study background: Samples taken during acute and convalescent COVID-19 were collected in the United States, Italy and Spain. Nucleic acid was either cDNA or gDNA, and it came from T cells, B-cell-depleted T cells, or PBMCs.

This clone was seen only once. In the original processing: Quantification of nucleated cells was approximated via reference gene primer amplification. This table comes from immunoSEQ multiplex PCR, and its TCRdb copy is limited to in-frame clones, with some not included. D and trimming were read from the DNA, whereas the V and J calls and clone size are those reported in that table. Altogether 130,000 or so clones are present, roughly four fifths being singletons, with the ten largest covering roughly an eighth. The TCR was taken from a woman aged 55-70 years with acute or convalescent COVID-19. Sequenced input: peripheral blood.

For the CDR3, the DNA is TGTGCCTGGAGTTGGACAGGGGTCACTGAAGCTTTCTTT. It encodes CAWSWTGVTEAFF. The V call is TRBV30, the J call TRBJ1-1; TRBD1 agrees at 9 bases. CDR1 is GTSNPN, CDR2 SVGIG, per germline (reference sequence). This CDR3 has 13 amino acids. V was pared by 2 bases and J by 4 bases, with 2 bases of the junction left unmatched.